The 22 T cell receptor beta chains below were found in one sample sequenced in a study of cytomegalovirus exposure and HLA in healthy donors. Assay used: immunoSEQ multiplex PCR; TCRdb lists only in-frame clones, some missing. This table holds 120,000 to 150,000 clones, approximately 90% found once. The sequencing sample was made of PBMCs. The receptor source for this set is a man younger than 35 in good health and CMV-seropositive.

This clone is a singleton in its sample. The V gene is TRBV5-4, the J gene TRBJ1-2; TRBD1 might be the D (5 bases). This CDR3 comprises 14 residues. V was clipped by 5 bases and J by 4 bases, with 15 bases between them. From germline, CDR1 is SGHNT and CDR2 YYREEE (reference sequence). CDR3 in amino acids: CASRPNRDSYGYTF. CDR3 sequence (DNA): TGTGCCAGCAGGCCCAACCGTGACAGCTATGGCTACACCTTC.

The chain employs TRBV5-6 and TRBJ2-3, with TRBD2 identical over 9 bases. In germline, CDR1 is SGHDT, CDR2 YYEEEE. The CDR3 runs to 13 residues. The V gene end was trimmed by 10 bases and the J gene end by 2 bases; junction bases not matched to a gene: 5. The CDR3 sequence is CASAGGATDTQYF. DNA of the CDR3: TGTGCCTCCGCGGGGGGGGCCACAGATACGCAGTATTTT.

In its sample, this clone was seen a few times. The chain joins TRBV9 to TRBJ1-3; D is perhaps TRBD1 (6 bases). Germline values: CDR1 SGDLS, CDR2 YYNGEE. Trimming pared 7 bases from V and 4 bases from J, leaving 12 bases between. The CDR3 loop spans 13 amino acids. CDR3 region: CASGTPPGNTIYF. CDR3 sequence (DNA): TGTGCCAGCGGGACACCTCCCGGAAACACCATATATTTT.

The J gene is TRBJ1-1, the V gene TRBV2, with D possibly being TRBD1 (5 bases). The CDR3 covers 14 residues. CDR1 and CDR2 (germline): SNHLY, FYNNEI. V was trimmed by 3 bases and J by 7 bases, leaving 15 bases between them. CDR3 in amino acids: CASSERQRLHEAFF. In DNA form, the CDR3 reads TGTGCCAGCAGTGAGAGACAGCGCCTTCATGAAGCTTTCTTT.

This clone was seen more than once but under ten times. The chain uses TRBV7-9 and TRBJ1-1, with 8 bases identical to TRBD1. The junction had 6 bases not matched to a gene; V was cut back by 11 bases and J by 1 base. This CDR3 spans 13 amino acids. CDR1 and CDR2 (germline): SEHNR, FQNEAQ (reference sequence). CDR3 residues: CAGRQGRNTEAFF. The CDR3 DNA follows: TGTGCCGGACGACAGGGGAGGAACACTGAAGCTTTCTTT.

CDR3 in amino acids: CASSLESTNTGELFF. The DNA of the CDR3 is TGCGCCAGCAGCTTGGAAAGTACTAACACCGGGGAGCTGTTTTTT. The rearrangement links TRBV5-1 to TRBJ2-2; D call uncertain. Trimming stripped 0 bases from V and 2 bases from J, with 8 bases between. Germline V CDR1 and CDR2: SGHRS, YFSETQ. This CDR3 has 15 residues.

This clone appeared once. This chain uses TRBV2 with TRBJ2-1; 7 nucleotides match TRBD2. Unmatched junction bases numbered 12, after V lost 8 bases and J lost 5 bases. Germline V gene sequence: CDR1 SNHLY, CDR2 FYNNEI. This CDR3 is 15 amino acids long. The CDR3 region has the DNA TGTGCCAGCCAGCGCGGCGGGAGAGATAACAATGAGCAGTTCTTC. This encodes CASQRGGRDNNEQFF.

This clone was counted only a few times. The V gene is TRBV19, the J gene TRBJ1-2, with 10 bases that match TRBD1. Germline-derived CDR1 and CDR2 are LNHDA and SQIVND (reference sequence). The CDR3 is 14 residues long. Trimming removed 9 bases from V and 8 bases from J; junction bases left unmatched: 12. CDR3 DNA sequence: TGTGCCAGCAGCCGGGACAGGGGATCGGGCGGCTACACCTTC. Amino acid sequence: CASSRDRGSGGYTF.

The rearrangement joins TRBV30 to TRBJ1-1; TRBD1 matches at 7 bases. The CDR3 is 15 residues long. Germline trimming cut 3 bases from V and 1 base from J; bases unmatched to any gene: 8. From germline, CDR1 is GTSNPN and CDR2 SVGIG (reference sequence). The CDR3 nucleotides are TGTGCCTGGAGCCAGGGGGACAAAGGGAACACTGAAGCTTTCTTT. It encodes CAWSQGDKGNTEAFF.

The chain uses TRBV19 and TRBJ2-3; D possibly corresponds to TRBD2 (6 bases). Trimming stripped 5 bases from V and 0 bases from J, with 9 bases between. Looked up from germline, CDR1 is LNHDA and CDR2 is SQIVND (reference sequence). The CDR3 is 14 amino acids. In nucleotides, the CDR3 is TGTGCCAGTAGTTGGAGGGCTAGCACAGATACGCAGTATTTT. Its translation: CASSWRASTDTQYF.

The chain is built from TRBV5-4 and TRBJ1-4; 8 nucleotides agree with TRBD1. This CDR3 spans 14 amino acids. CDR1 and CDR2 (germline): SGHNT, YYREEE (reference sequence). V was clipped by 4 bases and J by 3 bases; unmatched bases: 2. CDR3 bases: TGTGCCAGCAGCCCGGGACAGGCTAATGAAAAACTGTTTTTT. Amino acid sequence: CASSPGQANEKLFF.

A single count supports this clone. CDR3 DNA: TGTGCCAGCAGTGGACAGTCGACTGGGGCCAACGTCCTGACTTTC. This translates into CASSGQSTGANVLTF. The chain joins TRBV6-1 to TRBJ2-6, with a tentative D call TRBD1 (5 bases). The germline V and J ends were trimmed by 4 bases and 2 bases, with 9 bases remaining between them. CDR3 length equals 15 residues. Per the germline V gene, CDR1 is MNHNS and CDR2 is SASEGT.

This chain links TRBV18 with TRBJ1-4; 8 bases align to TRBD1. CDR1 and CDR2 (germline): KGHSH, LQKENI. V gave up 6 bases and J gave up 2 bases; unmatched junction bases: 2. The CDR3 consists of 14 residues. The CDR3 loop reads CASSQGATNEKLFF. CDR3 DNA: TGTGCCAGCTCCCAGGGGGCTACTAATGAAAAACTGTTTTTT.

This clone was counted once. The V call is TRBV2, the J call TRBJ1-3; unclear D gene. Trimming removed 2 bases from V and 0 bases from J, with 5 bases in between. The CDR3 is made up of 14 amino acids. Looked up from germline, CDR1 is SNHLY and CDR2 is FYNNEI. The CDR3 loop is CASSEMRSGNTIYF. In DNA, the CDR3 is TGTGCCAGCAGTGAAATGCGCTCTGGAAACACCATATATTTT.

The chain couples TRBV6-1 to TRBJ2-5, with 9 bases fitting TRBD1. Germline CDR1 MNHNS, CDR2 SASEGT. V shed 10 bases, J shed 2 bases, and the junction held 11 bases outside the gene matches. There are 15 residues in the CDR3. Written as DNA, the CDR3 is TGTGCCACCAGGACAGGGGACGTCTATCAAGAGACCCAGTACTTC. It translates to CATRTGDVYQETQYF.

Only a few counts were recorded for this clone. J is TRBJ1-2 and V is TRBV30; D uncertain. Germline V gene lookup returns CDR1 GTSNPN and CDR2 SVGIG (reference sequence). Trimming took 3 bases from V and 5 from J, leaving 16 bases between them. This CDR3 is 14 amino acids long. The chain's CDR3 is CAWSGEGSYYGYTF. For the CDR3, the DNA is TGTGCCTGGAGCGGGGAGGGAAGTTATTATGGCTACACCTTC.

This clone has just a few counts. This sample also contains other DNA sequences that code for the same CDR3. The chain has TRBV6-5 and TRBJ1-6, with 8 positions matching TRBD1. The J segment lost 7 bases and the V segment lost 0 bases, leaving 2 bases of the junction unmatched. The germline V gene has CDR1 MNHEY and CDR2 SVGAGI. This CDR3 region has 15 residues. The CDR3 region is CASSYSRTGNSPLHF. CDR3 sequence (DNA): TGTGCCAGCAGTTACTCGAGGACAGGGAATTCACCCCTCCACTTT.

This sequence joins TRBV2 and TRBJ1-5; TRBD1 might be the D (6 bases). Between the trimmed V and J ends, which lost 4 bases and 5 bases, there was a span of 12 bases. The CDR3 covers 14 residues. From germline, CDR1 is SNHLY and CDR2 FYNNEI. The CDR3 region has the DNA TGTGCCAGCAGTGTAGACAGGAATCATCAGCCCCAGCATTTT. It codes for CASSVDRNHQPQHF.

In its sample, this clone was seen once. The J gene is TRBJ1-5, the V gene TRBV11-2; perhaps TRBD1 as D (6 bases). Germline-derived CDR1 and CDR2 are SGHAT and FQNNGV. The CDR3 length is 16 residues. The V gene lost 1 base and the J gene lost 3 bases, with 13 bases spanning the gap. DNA of the CDR3: TGTGCCAGCAGCTTAGCCGCGGACAGAATCAATCAGCCCCAGCATTTT. It encodes CASSLAADRINQPQHF.

The chain employs TRBV10-1 and TRBJ2-7, with D tentatively TRBD1 (5 bases). CDR1 is WNHNN, CDR2 SYGVQD, per germline (reference sequence). This CDR3 is built from 13 residues. V lost 6 bases to trimming and J lost 5 bases, with 14 bases between them. The CDR3 is CASSERLGDEQYF. The CDR3 DNA sequence: TGCGCCAGCAGCGAGCGATTAGGGGACGAGCAGTACTTC.

The rearrangement uses TRBV5-1 and TRBJ1-1; the match to TRBD1 covers 9 bases. J gave up 10 bases and V 3 bases, and 4 bases lay outside the gene matches. Germline V lookup: CDR1 SGHRS, CDR2 YFSETQ. CDR3 length equals 12 residues. CDR3 loop: CASSSNRGLAFF. Here the CDR3 DNA reads TGCGCCAGCAGCTCGAACAGGGGGCTAGCTTTCTTT.

Here the CDR3 reads CASSQFGTGGHEQFF. The CDR3 DNA reads as TGCGCCAGCAGCCAATTCGGGACAGGGGGGCATGAGCAGTTCTTC. The chain carries TRBV4-1 and TRBJ2-1; 11 bases agree with TRBD1. This CDR3 contains 15 residues. Germline CDR1 reads MGHRA; CDR2 reads YSYEKL. The V gene end was trimmed by 2 bases and the J gene end by 8 bases; junction bases not matched to a gene: 5.